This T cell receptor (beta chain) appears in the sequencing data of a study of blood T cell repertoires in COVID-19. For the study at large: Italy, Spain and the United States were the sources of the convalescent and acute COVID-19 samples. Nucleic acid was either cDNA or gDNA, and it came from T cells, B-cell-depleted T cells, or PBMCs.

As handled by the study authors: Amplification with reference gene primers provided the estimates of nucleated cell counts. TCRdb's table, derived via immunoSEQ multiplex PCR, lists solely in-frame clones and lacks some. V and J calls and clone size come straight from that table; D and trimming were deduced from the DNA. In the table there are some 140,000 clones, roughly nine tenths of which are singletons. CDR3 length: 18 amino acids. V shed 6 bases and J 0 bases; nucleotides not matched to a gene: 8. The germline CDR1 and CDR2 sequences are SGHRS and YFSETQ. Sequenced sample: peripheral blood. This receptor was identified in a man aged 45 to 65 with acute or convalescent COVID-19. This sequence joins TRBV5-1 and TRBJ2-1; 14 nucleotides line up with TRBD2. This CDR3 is CASTGTSGSIGSYNEQFF. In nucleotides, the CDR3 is TGCGCCAGCACCGGGACTAGCGGGAGTATTGGCTCCTACAATGAGCAGTTCTTC.